The 25 T cell receptor beta chains in this list originate from one sample, sequenced in a study of molecular identifiers for immune sequencing clone quantification. TCRdb re-analysed the PCR reads in MiXCR, keeping a single row per CDR3 protein. The sample contains tens of thousands of distinct CDR3 sequences, about a third of which appear only once. Specimen: naive CD8+ T cells from blood, with Jurkat cell RNA spiked in. Indicated subset: FACS-sorted CD8+CD4-CCR7+CD45RA+ naive T cells. The receptors come from a human donor in good health. Some libraries in this study had Jurkat cell RNA spiked in.

With regard to this clonotype: This sequence may be a read error, since a much larger clone differs from it by one base. The chain links TRBV5-1 to TRBJ2-2, with D possibly TRBD2 on 6 matching bases. CDR1 is SGHRS, CDR2 YFSETQ, per germline. The CDR3 is made up of 15 amino acids. Here the CDR3 DNA reads TGCGCCAGCATTCCTGCGGGAACGAACACCGGGGAGCTGTTATTT. The encoded protein is CASIPAGTNTGELLF.

Of note for this clonotype: A much larger clone differs by one base, so this may be a read error. This chain links TRBV7-6 with TRBJ1-1, with D perhaps matching TRBD1 (6 bases). V was shortened by 1 base and J by 9 bases, with 12 bases between the two germline ends. The CDR3 contains 13 residues. Germline V gene sequence: CDR1 SGHVS, CDR2 FNYEAQ. CDR3 amino acids: CASSLGVGAKAFF. The CDR3 coding sequence is TGTGCCAGCAGCTTAGGGGTGGGGGCTAAAGCTTTCTTT. Supplemented by reference TRBV7-6 and TRBJ1-1, the full variable domain reads GAGVSQSPRYKVTKRGQDVALRCDPISGHVSLYWYRQALGQGPEFLTYFNYEAQQDKSGLPNDRFSAERPEGSISTLTIQRTEQRDSAMYRCASSLGVGAKAFFGQGTRLTVV.

About this clonotype itself: A read error is possible here, since a much larger clone lies one base away. V and J are TRBV4-2 and TRBJ1-2; D remains ambiguous. This CDR3 contains 16 residues. V lost 0 bases and J lost 2, with 13 bases in between. CDR1 LGHNA and CDR2 YNFKEQ come from the germline V gene. The CDR3 loop is CASSQEFGSQNYGYTF. DNA of the CDR3: TGTGCCAGCAGCCAAGAATTCGGCAGCCAAAACTATGGCTACACCTTC.

There are a few counts of this clonotype. The gene calls are TRBV5-6 and TRBJ2-1; D unclear. The CDR3 is 15 residues long. Trimming removed 4 bases from V and 5 bases from J, with 16 bases in between. CDR1 SGHDT and CDR2 YYEEEE come from the germline V gene. The CDR3, as DNA: TGTGCCAGCAGCCCCCCCGTTGTGGAAAACAATGAGCAGTTCTTC. It translates to CASSPPVVENNEQFF.

The genes are TRBV7-3 and TRBJ2-5; D perhaps matches TRBD2 (6 bases). Trimming cost V 5 bases and J 3 bases, with 13 bases left between them. CDR3 size: 14 residues. Germline-derived CDR1 and CDR2 are SGHTA and FQGTGA. CDR3 region: CASSPTSSKETQYF. Here the CDR3 DNA reads TGTGCCAGCAGCCCCACTAGCTCCAAAGAGACCCAGTACTTC.

About this clonotype itself: It may be a read error: a sequence one base away is much more abundant. This rearrangement joins TRBV5-6 to TRBJ2-5; 11 bases are shared with TRBD2. The trim removed 7 bases at V and 1 base at J, leaving 9 bases unmatched. The CDR3 length is 16 residues. Germline V gives CDR1 SGHDT, CDR2 YYEEEE. The CDR3 sequence: CASGSQTSGTQETQYF. CDR3 nucleotides: TGTGCCAGCGGCTCCCAGACTAGCGGGACCCAAGAGACCCAGTACTTC.

The chain is built from TRBV7-6 and TRBJ2-5; D gene ambiguous. Trimming cost V 2 bases and J 5 bases, with 12 bases left between them. From germline, CDR1 is SGHVS and CDR2 FNYEAQ. The CDR3 contains 14 residues. Here the CDR3 DNA reads TGTGCCAGCAGCTTATATGGCAGTGGTGAGACCCAGTACTTC. Its translation: CASSLYGSGETQYF.

CDR3 DNA sequence: TGTGCCAGTGAGGGTCTGGAGGCCTACCAAGAGACCCAGTACTTC. This encodes CASEGLEAYQETQYF. V gene TRBV6-2 or TRBV6-3 combines with J gene TRBJ2-5, with D maybe TRBD2 (5 bases). V dropped 9 bases and J dropped 0 bases, with 17 bases sitting between them. Per the germline V gene, CDR1 is MNHEY and CDR2 is SVGEGT. The CDR3 has 15 amino acids.

Points on this clonotype: An end of the junction differs from the germline gene, which may be a read error. V gene TRBV12-3 or TRBV12-4 combines with J gene TRBJ2-3; the D gene is possibly TRBD2 (5 bases). The CDR3 length is 14 residues. The CDR3 is CASSEDRGADTQFF. The CDR3 nucleotides read TGTGCCAGCAGTGAAGACCGGGGTGCAGATACGCAGTTTTTT.

This clonotype was seen a few times. The chain uses TRBV27 and TRBJ2-7; no definite D call. CDR1 MNHEY and CDR2 SMNVEV come from the germline V gene (reference sequence). The ends were cut back, 6 bases at V and 6 bases at J, with 18 bases in the middle. This CDR3 spans 14 amino acids. The CDR3 DNA reads as TGTGCCAGCAGCCAATACATGGGAAGCTTCGAGCAGTACTTC. Protein: CASSQYMGSFEQYF.

Points on this clonotype: An end of the junction does not agree with germline; a read error may underlie this. The rearrangement uses TRBV6-6 and TRBJ1-2; unclear D gene. CDR3 length: 14 amino acids. CDR1 and CDR2 (germline): MNHNY, SVGAGI (reference sequence). Written as DNA, the CDR3 is TGTGCCAGCAGTTACTCCCCCGCGAACTATGGTTACACCTTC. The encoded protein is CASSYSPANYGYTF.

This clonotype showed up just a few times. This sequence joins TRBV10-3 and TRBJ2-6; D is undetermined. CDR1 and CDR2 from the germline V gene are ENHRY and SYGVKD. V dropped 3 bases and J dropped 4 bases, with 10 bases sitting between them. CDR3 length equals 15 residues. The DNA for the CDR3 is TGTGCCATCAGTGAAGTGGGATCCGGGGCCAACGTCCTGACTTTC. Translated, it gives CAISEVGSGANVLTF.

CDR3 sequence: CASSLVQLVDRGTDTQYF. The CDR3 DNA reads TGTGCCAGCAGTTTAGTTCAGTTGGTGGACAGAGGCACAGATACGCAGTATTTT. The rearrangement links TRBV12-3 or TRBV12-4 to TRBJ2-3, with D tentatively TRBD1 (6 bases). The length of the CDR3 is 18 residues. With 1 base removed from V and 1 base from J, the gap between germline ends came to 18 bases.

About this clonotype: A much larger clone is a single base away; this may be a read error. The chain links TRBV5-6 to TRBJ1-5; weak D call: TRBD1 (5 bases). This CDR3 is built from 16 residues. Germline V gives CDR1 SGHDT, CDR2 YYEEEE. CDR3 loop: CASSSSRDWVGQPRHF. In DNA, the CDR3 is TGTGCCAGCAGCTCGTCCCGGGACTGGGTTGGTCAGCCCCGGCATTTT.

A word on this clonotype: A much larger clone lies one base from this, so it may be a read error. The CDR3 is CASGPVPDTQYF. The CDR3 DNA reads as TGTGCCAGCGGTCCAGTCCCAGATACGCAGTATTTT. This chain connects TRBV6-6 to TRBJ2-3; D is uncertain. Trimming took 8 bases from V and 4 from J, leaving 10 bases between them. CDR1 and CDR2 (germline): MNHNY, SVGAGI (reference sequence). The length of the CDR3 is 12 residues.

As DNA, the CDR3 is TGTGCCAGCAGTCTGCGGGCTGGGCACACAGATACGCAGTATTTT. Translated, it gives CASSLRAGHTDTQYF. The rearrangement joins TRBV6-6 to TRBJ2-3; D may be TRBD2 (5 bases). The CDR3 extends over 15 amino acids. V was trimmed by 5 bases and J by 2 bases, leaving 14 bases between them. The V gene's germline CDR1 is MNHNY and CDR2 SVGAGI (reference sequence).

V is TRBV7-9 and J is TRBJ1-1; no clear D gene. This CDR3 has 12 residues. Germline V gene data show CDR1 as SEHNR and CDR2 as FQNEAQ (reference sequence). V was pared by 2 bases and J by 6 bases, with 7 bases between. The CDR3 reads CASSLPVAEAFF. The CDR3 DNA reads as TGTGCCAGCAGCTTACCAGTTGCTGAAGCTTTCTTT.

This clonotype came up once. Possible read error: a much larger clone is one base away. The genes are TRBV9 and TRBJ2-1; 10 bases fit TRBD2. The CDR3 is made up of 15 amino acids. Germline V lookup: CDR1 SGDLS, CDR2 YYNGEE. CDR3: CGSSPALAGYNEQFF. DNA for the CDR3: TGTGGCAGCAGCCCCGCACTAGCGGGATATAATGAGCAGTTCTTC.

This clonotype came up many times. CDR3 loop: CSVKPAGNEKLFF. The CDR3 nucleotides are TGCAGCGTTAAACCGGCGGGAAATGAAAAACTGTTTTTT. The genes are TRBV29-1 and TRBJ1-4; D gene ambiguous. CDR1 SQVTM and CDR2 ANQGSEA come from the germline V gene. Deletions cut 5 bases from V and 5 bases from J, with 12 bases between. The length of the CDR3 is 13 residues.

This clonotype was seen repeatedly, ten times or more. CDR3 residues: CSAREYNEQFF. CDR3 nucleotide sequence: TGCAGTGCTAGGGAATACAATGAGCAGTTCTTC. The chain carries TRBV20-1 and TRBJ2-1; no definite D call. Trimming took 3 bases from V and 4 from J, leaving 4 bases between them. The CDR3 is 11 amino acids. Looked up from germline, CDR1 is DFQATT and CDR2 is SNEGSKA (reference sequence).

About this clonotype: At one of its ends the junction is not consistent with the germline gene, which may arise from a read error. This rearrangement joins TRBV28 to TRBJ2-3, with D perhaps assigned TRBD1 or TRBD2 (5 bases each). This CDR3 has 15 residues. Germline values: CDR1 MDHEN, CDR2 SYDVKM. CDR3 protein: CASSLEGWGTDTRYF. The CDR3 nucleotides read TGTGCCAGCAGTTTAGAGGGGTGGGGAACAGATACGCGGTATTTT.

There are many counts of this clonotype. The chain combines TRBV28 with TRBJ2-3; D may correspond to TRBD1 or TRBD2 (6 bases each). With 5 bases removed from V and 6 bases from J, the gap between germline ends came to 9 bases. CDR1 and CDR2 (germline): MDHEN, SYDVKM. CDR3 length: 12 amino acids. The CDR3 region has the DNA TGTGCCAGCAGTACAGGGACTGATACGCAGTATTTT. This codes for CASSTGTDTQYF.

Details on this clonotype: A read error may be the cause here, since a much bigger clone is one base away. This chain joins TRBV7-8 and TRBJ2-7; 7 positions agree with TRBD2. The CDR3 has 14 residues. Germline CDR1 SGHVS, CDR2 FQNEAQ. CDR3 in DNA: TGTGCCAGCAGCTTATACATAGGGGACTACGAGCAGAACTTC. It specifies CASSLYIGDYEQNF.

The chain joins TRBV14 to TRBJ2-1; unclear D gene. Germline V gives CDR1 SGHDN, CDR2 FVKESK. Trimming took 1 base from V and 7 from J, leaving 2 bases between them. The CDR3 spans 11 residues. CDR3 sequence (DNA): TGTGCCAGCAGCCAAGGGAATGAGCAGTTCTTC. This sequence encodes CASSQGNEQFF.

This clonotype showed up just a few times. The chain links TRBV28 to TRBJ2-7, with D uncertain. CDR3 size: 14 residues. Germline V gene lookup returns CDR1 MDHEN and CDR2 SYDVKM. The V gene lost 2 bases and the J gene lost 2 bases, with 10 bases spanning the gap. The CDR3 region is CASSLRTLTYEQYF. The CDR3 DNA sequence: TGTGCCAGCAGTTTACGGACGCTAACCTACGAGCAGTACTTC. The whole variable domain, filled in from reference TRBV28 and TRBJ2-7, reads DVKVTQSSRYLVKRTGEKVFLECVQDMDHENMFWYRQDPGLGLRLIYFSYDVKMKEKGDIPEGYSVSREKKERFSLILESASTNQTSMYLCASSLRTLTYEQYFGPGTRLTVT.